This T cell receptor (beta chain) stems from a study of T cells after yellow fever vaccination. Study-level information: Some fractions had low cell numbers, and these were prepared with SMART-Seq v4 Ultra Low Input.

For TCR, cDNA came from 5'RACE template switching, which added a universal primer site and UMIs. TCRdb fed the 5' RACE reads into MiXCR, producing one record per CDR3 protein. Of about 160,000 distinct CDR3 sequences listed, roughly a tenth are singletons. The CDR3 length is 13 residues. Per the germline V gene, CDR1 is SGHTA and CDR2 is FQGNSA. The junction had 4 bases not matched to a gene; V was cut back by 5 bases and J by 6 bases. Regarding the study as a whole: Clones from primary vaccination mostly reappeared after the booster (around 96% CD4, about 85% CD8).

This clonotype was seen ten or more times. Antigen unknown. This chain joins TRBV7-2 and TRBJ2-1, with TRBD1 matching 7 bases. Sequenced material: CD8+ T cells sorted from PBMCs, taken 45 days after the yellow fever booster vaccination. This receptor was identified in a man younger than 35 who received the YFV17D yellow fever vaccine. The CDR3 sequence is CASSPGQANEQFF. CDR3 coding DNA: TGTGCCAGCAGCCCCGGACAGGCCAATGAGCAGTTCTTC.